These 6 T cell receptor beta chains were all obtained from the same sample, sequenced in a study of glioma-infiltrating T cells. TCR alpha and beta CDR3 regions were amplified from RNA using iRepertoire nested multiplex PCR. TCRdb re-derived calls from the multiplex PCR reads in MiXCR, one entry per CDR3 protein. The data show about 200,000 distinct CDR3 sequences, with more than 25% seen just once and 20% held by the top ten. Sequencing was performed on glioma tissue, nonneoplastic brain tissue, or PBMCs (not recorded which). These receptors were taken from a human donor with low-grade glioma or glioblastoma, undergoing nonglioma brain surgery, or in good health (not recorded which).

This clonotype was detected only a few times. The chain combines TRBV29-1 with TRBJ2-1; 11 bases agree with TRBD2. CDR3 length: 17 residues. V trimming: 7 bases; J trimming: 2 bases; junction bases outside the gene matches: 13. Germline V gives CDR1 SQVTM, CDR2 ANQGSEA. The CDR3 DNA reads TGCAGCGCAGCGAGGCTAGCGGGAGGACCCACCTACAATGAGCAGTTCTTC. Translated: CSAARLAGGPTYNEQFF.

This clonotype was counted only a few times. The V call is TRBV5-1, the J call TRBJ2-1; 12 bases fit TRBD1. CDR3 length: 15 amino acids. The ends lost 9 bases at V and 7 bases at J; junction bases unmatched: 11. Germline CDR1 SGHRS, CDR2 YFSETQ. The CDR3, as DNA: TGCGCCACCGCGCCCCGGGACAGGGGGCAGAATGAGCAGTTCTTC. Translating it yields CATAPRDRGQNEQFF.

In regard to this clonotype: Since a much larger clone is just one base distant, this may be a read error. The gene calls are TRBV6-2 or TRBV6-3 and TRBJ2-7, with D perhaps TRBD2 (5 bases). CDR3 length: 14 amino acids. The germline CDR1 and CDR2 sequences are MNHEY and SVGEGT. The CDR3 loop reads CASSPYGDIYEKYF. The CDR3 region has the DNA TGTGCCAGCAGTCCCTACGGGGATATCTACGAGAAGTACTTC.

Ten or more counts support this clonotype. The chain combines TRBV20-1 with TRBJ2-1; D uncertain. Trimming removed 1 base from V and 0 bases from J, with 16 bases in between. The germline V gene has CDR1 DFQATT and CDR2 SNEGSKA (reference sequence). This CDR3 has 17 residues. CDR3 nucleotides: TGCAGTGCTAGAGGACCTCCCCACATTAGCTCCTACAATGAGCAGTTCTTC. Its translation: CSARGPPHISSYNEQFF.

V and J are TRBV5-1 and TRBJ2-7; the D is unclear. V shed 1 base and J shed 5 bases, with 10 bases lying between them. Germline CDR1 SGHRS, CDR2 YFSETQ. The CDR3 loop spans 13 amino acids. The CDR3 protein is CASSLKWVHEQYF. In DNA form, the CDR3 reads TGCGCCAGCAGCTTGAAATGGGTGCACGAGCAGTACTTC.

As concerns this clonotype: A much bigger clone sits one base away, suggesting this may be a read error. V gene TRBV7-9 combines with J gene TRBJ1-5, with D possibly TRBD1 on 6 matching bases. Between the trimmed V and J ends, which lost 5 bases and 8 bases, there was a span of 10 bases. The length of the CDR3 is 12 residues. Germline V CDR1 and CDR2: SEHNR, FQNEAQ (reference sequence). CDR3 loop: CASSRGDKPQHF. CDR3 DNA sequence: TGTGCCAGCAGCAGGGGGGATAAGCCCCAGCATTTT.